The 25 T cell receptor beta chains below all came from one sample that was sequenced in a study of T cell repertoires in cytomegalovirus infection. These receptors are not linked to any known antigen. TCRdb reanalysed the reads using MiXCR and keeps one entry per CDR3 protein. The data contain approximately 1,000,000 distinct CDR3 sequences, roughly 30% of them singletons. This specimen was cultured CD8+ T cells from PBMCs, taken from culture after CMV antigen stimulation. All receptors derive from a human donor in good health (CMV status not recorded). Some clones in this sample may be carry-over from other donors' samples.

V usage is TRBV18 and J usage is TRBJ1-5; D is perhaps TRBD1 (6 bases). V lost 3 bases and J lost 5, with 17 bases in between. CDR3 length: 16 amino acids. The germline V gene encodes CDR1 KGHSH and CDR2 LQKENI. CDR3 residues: CASSPRGGLGDQPQHF. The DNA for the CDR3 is TGTGCCAGCTCACCCCGGGGGGGGCTGGGGGATCAGCCCCAGCATTTT.

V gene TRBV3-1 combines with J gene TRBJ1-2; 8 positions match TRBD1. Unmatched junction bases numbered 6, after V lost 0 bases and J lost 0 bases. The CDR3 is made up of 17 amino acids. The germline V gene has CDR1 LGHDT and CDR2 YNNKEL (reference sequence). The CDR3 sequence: CASSQEDREVPNYGYTF. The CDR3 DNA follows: TGTGCCAGCAGCCAAGAGGACAGGGAGGTTCCTAACTATGGCTACACCTTC.

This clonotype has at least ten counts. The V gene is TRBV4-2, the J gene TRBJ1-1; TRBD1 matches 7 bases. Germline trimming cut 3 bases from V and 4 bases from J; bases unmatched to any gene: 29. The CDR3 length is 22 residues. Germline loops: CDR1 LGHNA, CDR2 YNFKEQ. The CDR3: CASSHPGRQGFVEGLYGTEAFF. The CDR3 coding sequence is TGTGCCAGCAGCCATCCAGGGCGACAGGGCTTTGTGGAAGGATTGTACGGCACTGAAGCTTTCTTT.

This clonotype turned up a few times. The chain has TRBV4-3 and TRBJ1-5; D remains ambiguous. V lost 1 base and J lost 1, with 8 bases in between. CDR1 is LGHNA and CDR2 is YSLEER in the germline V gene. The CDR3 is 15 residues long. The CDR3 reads CASSQVWQSNQPQHF. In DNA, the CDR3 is TGCGCCAGCAGCCAAGTTTGGCAGAGCAATCAGCCCCAGCATTTT.

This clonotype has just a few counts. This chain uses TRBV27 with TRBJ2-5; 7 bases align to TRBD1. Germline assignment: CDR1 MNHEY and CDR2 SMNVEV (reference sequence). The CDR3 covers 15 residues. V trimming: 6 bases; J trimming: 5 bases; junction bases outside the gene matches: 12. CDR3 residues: CASSHGQGVGETQYF. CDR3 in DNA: TGTGCCAGCAGCCACGGGCAGGGGGTTGGGGAGACCCAGTACTTC.

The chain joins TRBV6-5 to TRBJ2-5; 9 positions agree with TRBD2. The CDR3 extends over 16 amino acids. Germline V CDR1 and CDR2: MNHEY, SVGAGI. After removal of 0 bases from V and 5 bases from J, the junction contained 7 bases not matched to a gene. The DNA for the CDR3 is TGTGCCAGCAGTTACTCGTGGCGGGGGGGCCTCGAGACCCAGTACTTC. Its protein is CASSYSWRGGLETQYF.

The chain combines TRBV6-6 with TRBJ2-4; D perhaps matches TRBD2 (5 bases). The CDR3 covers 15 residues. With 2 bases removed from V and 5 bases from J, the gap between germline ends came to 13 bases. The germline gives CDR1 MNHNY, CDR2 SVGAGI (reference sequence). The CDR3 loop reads CASSYPVEDQNIQYF. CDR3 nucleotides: TGTGCCAGCAGTTACCCCGTGGAGGATCAAAACATTCAGTACTTC.

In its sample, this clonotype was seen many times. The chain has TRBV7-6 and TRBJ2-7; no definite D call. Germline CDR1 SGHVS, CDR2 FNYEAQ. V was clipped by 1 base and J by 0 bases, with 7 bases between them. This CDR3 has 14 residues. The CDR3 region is CASSLGPSSYEQYF. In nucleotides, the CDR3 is TGTGCCAGCAGCTTAGGGCCAAGCTCCTACGAGCAGTACTTC.

The chain's CDR3 is CASSQHTNYGYTF. DNA for the CDR3: TGCGCCAGCAGCCAACATACTAACTATGGCTACACCTTC. This chain joins TRBV4-1 and TRBJ1-2; D not resolved. Looked up from germline, CDR1 is MGHRA and CDR2 is YSYEKL. This CDR3 spans 13 amino acids. Trimming cost V 2 bases and J 0 bases, with 4 bases left between them.

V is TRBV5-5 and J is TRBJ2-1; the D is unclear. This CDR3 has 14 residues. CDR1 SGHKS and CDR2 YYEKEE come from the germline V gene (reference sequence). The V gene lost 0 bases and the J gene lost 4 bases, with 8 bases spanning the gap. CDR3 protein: CASSLVLSYNEQFF. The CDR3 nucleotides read TGTGCCAGCAGCTTGGTTCTTTCTTACAATGAGCAGTTCTTC.

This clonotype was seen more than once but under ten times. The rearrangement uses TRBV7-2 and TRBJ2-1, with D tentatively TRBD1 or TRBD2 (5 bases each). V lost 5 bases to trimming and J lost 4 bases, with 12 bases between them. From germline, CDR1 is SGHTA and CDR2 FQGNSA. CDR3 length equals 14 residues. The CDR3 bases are TGTGCCAGCAGCATCCGGGACGGATACAATGAGCAGTTCTTC. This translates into CASSIRDGYNEQFF.

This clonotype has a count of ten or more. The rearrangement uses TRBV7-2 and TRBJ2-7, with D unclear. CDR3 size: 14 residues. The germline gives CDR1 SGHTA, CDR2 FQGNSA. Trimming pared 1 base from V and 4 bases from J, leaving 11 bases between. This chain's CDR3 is CASSLGVGWYEQYV. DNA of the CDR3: TGTGCCAGCAGCTTAGGTGTGGGGTGGTACGAGCAGTACGTC.

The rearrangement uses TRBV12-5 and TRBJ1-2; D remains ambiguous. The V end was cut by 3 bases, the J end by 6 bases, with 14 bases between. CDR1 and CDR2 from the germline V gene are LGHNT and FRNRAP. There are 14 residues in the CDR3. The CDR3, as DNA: TGTGCTAGTGGTTTTAATTCTGGGATAGATGGCTACACCTTC. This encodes CASGFNSGIDGYTF.

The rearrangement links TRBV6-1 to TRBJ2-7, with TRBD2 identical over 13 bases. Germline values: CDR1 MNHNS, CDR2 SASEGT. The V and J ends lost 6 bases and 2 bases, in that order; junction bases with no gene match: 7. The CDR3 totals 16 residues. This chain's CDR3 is CASSSFTSGGAYEQYF. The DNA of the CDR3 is TGTGCCAGCAGCTCCTTTACTAGCGGGGGGGCCTACGAGCAGTACTTC.

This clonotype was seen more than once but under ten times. CDR3 sequence reads: CASSLSDRGPYNEQFF. In nucleotides, the CDR3 is TGTGCCAGCAGCTTATCAGACAGGGGCCCCTACAATGAGCAGTTCTTC. The chain combines TRBV5-6 with TRBJ2-1; 8 bases line up with TRBD1. The CDR3 consists of 16 residues. CDR1 and CDR2 from the germline V gene are SGHDT and YYEEEE. V was clipped by 2 bases and J by 2 bases; unmatched bases: 6.

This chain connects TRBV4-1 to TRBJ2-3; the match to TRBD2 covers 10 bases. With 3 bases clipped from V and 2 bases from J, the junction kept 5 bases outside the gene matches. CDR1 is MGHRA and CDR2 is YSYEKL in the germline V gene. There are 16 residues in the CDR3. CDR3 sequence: CASSQLAGVNTDTQYF. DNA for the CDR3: TGCGCCAGCAGCCAGCTAGCGGGGGTAAACACAGATACGCAGTATTTT.

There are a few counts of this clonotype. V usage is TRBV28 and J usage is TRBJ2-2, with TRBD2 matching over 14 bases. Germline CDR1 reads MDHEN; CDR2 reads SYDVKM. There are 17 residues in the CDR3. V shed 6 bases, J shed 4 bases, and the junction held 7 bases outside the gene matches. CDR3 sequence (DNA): TGTGCCAGCAGCCGGGGACTAGCGGGGGCCACCACCGGGGAGCTGTTTTTT. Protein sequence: CASSRGLAGATTGELFF.

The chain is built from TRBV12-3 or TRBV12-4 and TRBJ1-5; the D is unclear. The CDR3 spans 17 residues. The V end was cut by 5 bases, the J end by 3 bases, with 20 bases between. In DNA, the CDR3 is TGTGCCAGCAGTCTCTTCTCCGTGCCAGCCCACAATCAGCCCCAGCATTTT. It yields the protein CASSLFSVPAHNQPQHF.

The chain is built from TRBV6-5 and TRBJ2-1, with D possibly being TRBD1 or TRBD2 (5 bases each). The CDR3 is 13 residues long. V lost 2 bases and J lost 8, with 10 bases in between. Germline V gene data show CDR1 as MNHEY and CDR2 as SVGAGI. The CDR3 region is CASSYAGTHEQFF. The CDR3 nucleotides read TGTGCCAGCAGTTACGCCGGGACCCATGAGCAGTTCTTC.

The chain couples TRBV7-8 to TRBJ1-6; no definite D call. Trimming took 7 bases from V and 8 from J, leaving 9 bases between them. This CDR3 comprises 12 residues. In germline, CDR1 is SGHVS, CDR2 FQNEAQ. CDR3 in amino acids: CASKYMDSPLHF. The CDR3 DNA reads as TGTGCCAGCAAGTACATGGATTCACCCCTCCACTTT.

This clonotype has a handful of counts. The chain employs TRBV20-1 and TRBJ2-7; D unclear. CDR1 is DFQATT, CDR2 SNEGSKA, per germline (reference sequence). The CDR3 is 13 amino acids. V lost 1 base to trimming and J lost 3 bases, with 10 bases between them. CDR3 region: CSARALTNYEQYF. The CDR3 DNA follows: TGCAGTGCTAGAGCACTAACCAACTACGAGCAGTACTTC.

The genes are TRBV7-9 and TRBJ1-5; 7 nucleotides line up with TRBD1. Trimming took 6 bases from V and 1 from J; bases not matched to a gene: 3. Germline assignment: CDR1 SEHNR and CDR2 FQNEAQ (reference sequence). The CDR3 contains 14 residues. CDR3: CASRQQGSNQPQHF. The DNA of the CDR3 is TGTGCCAGCAGACAACAGGGGAGCAATCAGCCCCAGCATTTT.

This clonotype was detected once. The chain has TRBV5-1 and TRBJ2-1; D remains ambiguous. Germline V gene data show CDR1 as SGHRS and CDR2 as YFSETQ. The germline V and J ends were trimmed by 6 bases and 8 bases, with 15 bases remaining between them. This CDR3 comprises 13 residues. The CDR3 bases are TGCGCCAGCACCCCGACTCTTGGCGATGAGCAGTTCTTC. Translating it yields CASTPTLGDEQFF. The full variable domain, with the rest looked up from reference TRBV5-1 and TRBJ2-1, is KAGVTQTPRYLIKTRGQQVTLSCSPISGHRSVSWYQQTPGQGLQFLFEYFSETQRNKGNFPGRFSGRQFSNSRSEMNVSTLELGDSALYLCASTPTLGDEQFFGPGTRLTVL.

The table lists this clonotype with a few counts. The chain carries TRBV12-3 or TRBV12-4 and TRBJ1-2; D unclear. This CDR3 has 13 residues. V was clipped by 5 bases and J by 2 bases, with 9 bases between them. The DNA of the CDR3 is TGTGCCAGCAGTCAGACCCTCAACTATGGCTACACCTTC. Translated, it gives CASSQTLNYGYTF.

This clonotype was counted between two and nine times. CDR3 sequence: CATSRDQWGNSPLHF. CDR3 DNA: TGTGCCACCAGCAGAGATCAATGGGGGAATTCACCCCTCCACTTT. The V gene is TRBV15, the J gene TRBJ1-6, with a possible D match to TRBD1 (5 bases). CDR3 length: 15 residues. Deletions cut 0 bases from V and 7 bases from J, with 10 bases between. Looked up from germline, CDR1 is LNHNV and CDR2 is YYDKDF (reference sequence).